This is a list of T cell receptor beta chains from one sample in a study of blood T cell repertoires in COVID-19. TCRdb keeps only in-frame clones here, not all; method: immunoSEQ multiplex PCR. The sample gives 150,000 to 180,000 clones, 78% of which show up once; roughly 1.5% is in the top ten. Sequencing was performed on peripheral blood. Every receptor here comes from a man at least 80 years old with acute or convalescent COVID-19. The conserved cysteine and the conserved F or W are not part of the CDR3 here.

j_gene: TRBJ2-7
v_gene: TRBV4-2
CDR3aa: ASSQGEGGSSYEQY

j_gene: TRBJ1-2
v_gene: TRBV21-1
CDR3aa: ASSKFKESYGYT

j_gene: TRBJ2-3
v_gene: TRBV7-2
CDR3aa: ASSLVPTSGADTQY

j_gene: TRBJ2-4
v_gene: TRBV30
CDR3aa: AWSVPLAKNIQY

j_gene: TRBJ1-5
v_gene: TRBV27
CDR3aa: ASSSLHTGDQPQH

j_gene: TRBJ2-7
v_gene: TRBV5-4
CDR3aa: ASSLPPYYEQY

j_gene: TRBJ1-2
v_gene: TRBV29-1
CDR3aa: SVEGSEIRGYT

j_gene: TRBJ1-2
v_gene: TRBV9
CDR3aa: ASSAQVGYGYT

j_gene: TRBJ1-6
v_gene: TRBV5-1
CDR3aa: ASSLSGAKNSPLH

j_gene: TRBJ1-2
v_gene: TRBV7-2
CDR3aa: ASSLGQMSGYT

j_gene: TRBJ1-2
v_gene: TRBV7-2
CDR3aa: ASTRFMGQTLHGYT

j_gene: TRBJ2-3
v_gene: TRBV4-2
CDR3aa: ASSQVERGGRADTQY

j_gene: TRBJ2-2
v_gene: TRBV30
CDR3aa: AWRQGNTGELF

j_gene: TRBJ2-1
v_gene: TRBV24-1
CDR3aa: ATSDFTGGYNEQF

j_gene: TRBJ1-1
v_gene: TRBV7-8
CDR3aa: ASSLEGAHTEAF

j_gene: TRBJ1-1
v_gene: TRBV5-1
CDR3aa: ASGPGITEAF

j_gene: TRBJ1-4
v_gene: TRBV21-1
CDR3aa: ASRKGQGLRTNEKLF

j_gene: TRBJ1-6
v_gene: TRBV2
CDR3aa: ASSDRDNSPLH

j_gene: TRBJ2-1
v_gene: TRBV19
CDR3aa: ASSAPGLNNEQF

j_gene: TRBJ1-6
v_gene: TRBV30
CDR3aa: AWDRGDSPLH

j_gene: TRBJ2-7
v_gene: TRBV5-6
CDR3aa: ASSLQTYEQY

j_gene: TRBJ2-7
v_gene: TRBV18
CDR3aa: ASSPRLAGAYEQY

j_gene: TRBJ1-2
v_gene: TRBV28
CDR3aa: ASRDPGQGYGYT

j_gene: TRBJ2-3
v_gene: TRBV14
CDR3aa: ASSQGTGGGPDTQY

j_gene: TRBJ1-2
v_gene: TRBV30
CDR3aa: AWSYGTGRGYT

j_gene: TRBJ2-2
v_gene: TRBV6-5
CDR3aa: GSQRDGELF

j_gene: TRBJ1-2
v_gene: TRBV5-5
CDR3aa: ASSLTREQGYT

j_gene: TRBJ2-1
v_gene: TRBV10-1
CDR3aa: ASSEPGKSYNEQF

j_gene: TRBJ2-7
v_gene: TRBV7-6
CDR3aa: ASSLEIGGGYEQY

j_gene: TRBJ2-5
v_gene: TRBV6-5
CDR3aa: ASSYRSRGARETQY

j_gene: TRBJ2-7
v_gene: TRBV5-1
CDR3aa: ASSLDFSSSYEQY

j_gene: TRBJ1-3
v_gene: TRBV5-6
CDR3aa: ASSTRRSGNTIY

j_gene: TRBJ2-5
v_gene: TRBV6-5
CDR3aa: ASTAGETQY

j_gene: TRBJ2-1
v_gene: TRBV5-1
CDR3aa: ASSRQVAIGNEQF

j_gene: TRBJ1-1
v_gene: TRBV6-5
CDR3aa: ASTPWGEDSQVF

j_gene: TRBJ1-3
v_gene: TRBV4-1
CDR3aa: ASSQGAGSGSGNTIY

j_gene: TRBJ2-5
v_gene: TRBV7-7
CDR3aa: ASSLASGGAQETQY

j_gene: TRBJ2-3
v_gene: TRBV5-5
CDR3aa: ASSLVVQDTQY

j_gene: TRBJ2-2
v_gene: TRBV6-2/TRBV6-3
CDR3aa: ASSLSAGPGELF

j_gene: TRBJ2-5
v_gene: TRBV3-1/TRBV3-2
CDR3aa: ASSPASGLQETQY

j_gene: TRBJ1-6
v_gene: TRBV18
CDR3aa: ASSAQGARDNSPLH